Below, 9 T cell receptor beta chains from the same sample are listed, as sequenced in a study of T cell responses to AZD1222 COVID-19 vaccine. Repertoires were generated with immunoSEQ multiplex PCR, while TCRdb's copy carries only in-frame clones and drops some. The top ten hold approximately 3.5% of the sample, which has around 120,000 clones, 85% to 90% seen once. The sample was peripheral blood, taken on day 0 of AZD1222 vaccination. The receptors come from an adult in good health.

CDR3 DNA sequence: TGTGCCAGCAGCAAGGACTCGCCTGAAGCTTTCTTT. Protein sequence: CASSKDSPEAFF. The chain recombines TRBV12-3 or TRBV12-4 with TRBJ1-1; D remains unclear. The CDR3 has 12 amino acids. Trimming stripped 6 bases from V and 6 bases from J, with 11 bases between.

The V gene is TRBV6-5, the J gene TRBJ2-7; the match to TRBD1 covers 7 bases. CDR3 length: 14 amino acids. Trimming took 6 bases from V and 5 from J; bases not matched to a gene: 10. CDR1 and CDR2 (germline): MNHEY, SVGAGI. The CDR3 DNA sequence: TGTGCCAGCAGCCGCGACAGGGTAGTCCACGAGCAGTACTTC. Translation gives CASSRDRVVHEQYF.

The chain employs TRBV5-6 and TRBJ1-1; 9 nucleotides match TRBD1. The germline V gene has CDR1 SGHDT and CDR2 YYEEEE. V shed 5 bases, J shed 3 bases, and the junction held 14 bases outside the gene matches. The CDR3 contains 17 residues. CDR3 coding DNA: TGTGCCAGCAGTTCGACTACGGGACAGGGTATATACACTGAAGCTTTCTTT. It specifies CASSSTTGQGIYTEAFF.

This chain joins TRBV5-1 and TRBJ2-7; D gene ambiguous. The CDR3 totals 13 residues. Germline V gene data show CDR1 as SGHRS and CDR2 as YFSETQ. V lost 3 bases and J 0 bases, leaving 7 bases between the germline ends. In DNA, the CDR3 is TGCGCCAGCAGCTACGGTTACTCCTACGAGCAGTACTTC. It yields the protein CASSYGYSYEQYF.

This sequence joins TRBV6-5 and TRBJ2-7; D is uncertain. Deletions cut 6 bases from V and 5 bases from J, with 14 bases between. Germline CDR1 and CDR2: MNHEY and SVGAGI. The CDR3 runs 13 residues. In DNA, the CDR3 is TGTGCCAGCAGCTCCTACGGGCCGAACGAGCAGTACTTC. Its translation: CASSSYGPNEQYF.

The chain couples TRBV6-5 to TRBJ1-2, with D unresolved. From germline, CDR1 is MNHEY and CDR2 SVGAGI. This CDR3 contains 13 residues. Trimming pared 6 bases from V and 3 bases from J, leaving 11 bases between. The CDR3 here is CASRAGRDYGYTF. The CDR3 bases are TGTGCCAGCAGAGCCGGCCGCGACTATGGCTACACCTTC.

The rearrangement links TRBV12-3 or TRBV12-4 to TRBJ1-1, with a weak D call TRBD1 (5 bases). The CDR3 extends over 13 amino acids. V was shortened by 6 bases and J by 3 bases, with 11 bases between the two germline ends. The CDR3 loop reads CASRVDRDTEAFF. The CDR3 region has the DNA TGTGCCAGCAGGGTTGACAGAGACACTGAAGCTTTCTTT.

This clone appeared a single time. Different DNA sequences within this sample yield the same CDR3. The rearrangement joins TRBV12-3 or TRBV12-4 to TRBJ1-2, with D maybe TRBD1 (6 bases). The CDR3 sequence is 12 residues long. Trimming left V 8 bases short and J 2 bases short, with 9 bases between. This CDR3 is CASQGQNYGYTF. The DNA for the CDR3 is TGTGCCAGCCAAGGACAGAACTATGGCTACACCTTC.

The gene calls are TRBV6-5 and TRBJ2-7; TRBD1 or TRBD2 may be the D gene (5 bases each). V was clipped by 11 bases and J by 2 bases, with 22 bases between them. Germline values: CDR1 MNHEY, CDR2 SVGAGI. This CDR3 contains 15 residues. The CDR3 here is CAAGTPLELPYEQYF. CDR3 in DNA: TGTGCCGCCGGGACCCCGCTAGAACTCCCCTACGAGCAGTACTTC.